The rows below give T cell receptor beta chains drawn from one sample of a study of cytomegalovirus exposure and HLA in healthy donors. Assay used: immunoSEQ multiplex PCR; TCRdb lists only in-frame clones, some missing. The profile shows 100,000 to 150,000 clones, 65% to 75% of them singletons. The sequencing input was PBMCs. The receptor set was obtained from a woman in her forties or fifties in good health and CMV-seropositive. CDR3s include the opening cysteine and the closing phenylalanine or tryptophan. The D gene is left open where the match is weak. Where a row states a size, it is once, few, many or the class of an expanded clone; other rows omit it.

j_call	d_call	clone_size	v_call	cdr3_aa	cdr3_nt
TRBJ2-3	TRBD2	NA	TRBV4-2	CASSQGLAGGEDTQYF	TGTGCCAGCAGCCAAGGCCTAGCGGGGGGTGAAGATACGCAGTATTTT
TRBJ2-7	TRBD1	NA	TRBV5-5	CASSSTPRQGADEQYF	TGTGCCAGCAGCTCTACGCCTAGACAGGGGGCGGACGAGCAGTACTTC
TRBJ2-2	NA	NA	TRBV11-3	CASSLRGELFF	TGTGCCAGCAGCTTACGCGGGGAGCTGTTTTTT
TRBJ1-4	NA	NA	TRBV23-1	CASSQDQASPNEKLFF	TGCGCCAGCAGTCAAGACCAGGCGTCTCCTAATGAAAAACTGTTTTTT
TRBJ1-2	NA	NA	TRBV5-8	CASSLPLGTKRDYGYTF	TGTGCCAGCAGCCTTCCTCTCGGGACAAAGCGCGACTATGGCTACACCTTC
TRBJ2-6	NA	NA	TRBV6-5	CASCDHSGANVLTF	TGTGCCAGCTGCGATCACTCTGGGGCCAACGTCCTGACTTTC
TRBJ2-1	NA	NA	TRBV7-9	CASSWANNEQFF	TGTGCCAGCAGCTGGGCTAACAATGAGCAGTTCTTC
TRBJ2-7	TRBD1	NA	TRBV7-2	CASSFRQGSYEQYF	TGTGCCAGCAGCTTCCGACAGGGCTCCTACGAGCAGTACTTC
TRBJ2-5	TRBD1	once	TRBV6-1	CASRGSRGRAETQYF	TGTGCCAGCAGGGGATCGAGGGGGCGCGCAGAGACCCAGTACTTC
TRBJ2-5	TRBD2	NA	TRBV5-1	CASSFGAGGPGETQYF	TGCGCCAGCAGCTTTGGGGCGGGGGGGCCCGGTGAGACCCAGTACTTC
TRBJ1-2	TRBD1	NA	TRBV7-9	CSSSLADRATRGYTF	TGTTCCAGCAGCTTAGCAGACAGGGCAACGAGAGGCTACACCTTC
TRBJ2-3	TRBD2	NA	TRBV19	CASSMTSGPTDTQYF	TGTGCCAGTAGTATGACTAGCGGCCCTACAGATACGCAGTATTTT
TRBJ2-7	NA	NA	TRBV11-3	CASGLSGSYEQYF	TGTGCCAGCGGGCTATCAGGCTCCTACGAGCAGTACTTC
TRBJ2-7	NA	NA	TRBV7-2	CASSLEWHPGEQYF	TGTGCCAGCAGCTTAGAGTGGCACCCGGGGGAGCAGTACTTC
TRBJ2-5	NA	NA	TRBV7-2	CASSDVRGEETQYF	TGTGCCAGCAGCGATGTCAGGGGAGAAGAGACCCAGTACTTC